Each of the 20 T cell receptor beta chains below was sequenced from the same sample in a study of blood T cells in healthy people across ages. Primed by a sample-barcoded 5' primer and a J-beta primer mix, a second PCR proceeded for about 6 to 12 cycles. TCRdb called the 5' RACE reads again in MiXCR, with one record for every CDR3 protein. This table holds about 760,000 distinct CDR3 sequences, roughly 25% found once. The same sample was also used in a study of T cells of mothers and their children.

The source material was blood. These receptors originate from a boy aged 5-17 years in good health.

This clonotype has more than one count but fewer than ten. The chain carries TRBV4-1 and TRBJ1-4; D is possibly TRBD1 (5 bases). The V end lost 0 bases, the J end lost 7 bases, and 12 bases lay between the germline ends. The length of the CDR3 is 15 residues. Germline V gene sequence: CDR1 MGHRA, CDR2 YSYEKL. This chain's CDR3 is CASSQESGGGEKLFF. The CDR3 region has the DNA TGCGCCAGCAGCCAAGAATCCGGGGGTGGTGAAAAACTGTTTTTT.

The CDR3 reads CASGSPGQGDIQYF. DNA for the CDR3: TGTGCTAGTGGTTCGCCGGGACAGGGCGACATTCAGTACTTC. The chain joins TRBV12-5 to TRBJ2-4, with 9 bases matching TRBD1. V shed 4 bases and J 8 bases; nucleotides not matched to a gene: 6. Germline V CDR1 and CDR2: LGHNT, FRNRAP. The CDR3 is 14 residues long. The variable domain in full, with the rest retrieved from reference TRBV12-5 and TRBJ2-4, is DARVTQTPRHKVTEMGQEVTMRCQPILGHNTVFWYRQTMMQGLELLAYFRNRAPLDDSGMPKDRFSAEMPDATLATLKIQPSEPRDSAVYFCASGSPGQGDIQYFGAGTRLSVL.

The chain carries TRBV7-2 and TRBJ2-7; the D call may be TRBD1 or TRBD2 (5 bases each). The CDR3 spans 16 residues. Germline CDR1 SGHTA, CDR2 FQGNSA. Trimming shortened V by 4 bases and J by 3 bases, and 19 bases separated the two germline ends. The CDR3 here is CASSYKRDVTYYEQYF. For the CDR3, the DNA is TGTGCCAGCAGCTATAAAAGGGACGTTACTTACTACGAGCAGTACTTC.

This clonotype showed up just a few times. V gene TRBV2 combines with J gene TRBJ2-2; D possibly corresponds to TRBD1 (6 bases). This CDR3 comprises 15 residues. V lost 7 bases and J lost 4, with 16 bases in between. Looked up from germline, CDR1 is SNHLY and CDR2 is FYNNEI. The CDR3: CASITGGGRTGELFF. The CDR3 DNA reads TGTGCCAGCATTACTGGGGGCGGGCGCACCGGGGAGCTGTTTTTT.

As for this clonotype: The junction shows a germline mismatch at one end, possibly a read error. This chain uses TRBV6-1 with TRBJ1-4, with D perhaps TRBD1 (6 bases). This CDR3 has 13 amino acids. The V gene's germline CDR1 is MNHNS and CDR2 SASEGT. This CDR3 is CASSDRGNEILFF. The CDR3 coding sequence is TGTGCCAGCAGTGACAGGGGTAATGAAATACTGTTTTTT.

V usage is TRBV4-3 and J usage is TRBJ2-4; 10 nucleotides line up with TRBD1. Germline lookup yields CDR1 LGHNA and CDR2 YSLEER. The CDR3 sequence is 15 residues long. Losses at the gene ends were 1 base for V and 8 bases for J; bases not matched to a gene: 5. CDR3 in amino acids: CASSQVAGQGDIQYF. The CDR3 DNA reads TGCGCCAGCAGCCAAGTTGCAGGACAGGGGGACATTCAGTACTTC.

This clonotype has more than one count but fewer than ten. The J gene is TRBJ2-5, the V gene TRBV20-1; no definite D call. Germline V gene sequence: CDR1 DFQATT, CDR2 SNEGSKA (reference sequence). V shed 5 bases and J shed 5 bases, with 12 bases lying between them. This CDR3 is 12 amino acids long. The CDR3 spells CSAAPRSETQYF. CDR3 DNA sequence: TGCAGTGCTGCGCCAAGGTCCGAGACCCAGTACTTC.

This clonotype was seen more than once but under ten times. The CDR3 DNA sequence: TGTGCTAGTGCCGGGGACATCTCCTACGAGCAGTACTTC. It codes for CASAGDISYEQYF. The chain is built from TRBV12-5 and TRBJ2-7; possible D gene TRBD1, 6 bases. Germline assignment: CDR1 LGHNT and CDR2 FRNRAP. The CDR3 consists of 13 residues. The germline V and J ends were trimmed by 7 bases and 0 bases, with 10 bases remaining between them.

This CDR3 reads CASRPGGNEQFF. Here the CDR3 DNA reads TGTGCCAGCAGACCGGGGGGGAATGAGCAGTTCTTC. V usage is TRBV7-2 and J usage is TRBJ2-5; 8 nucleotides align to TRBD2. TRBJ2-1 matches the DNA end more closely, so the J call is doubtful. CDR3 length equals 12 residues. Germline V gene lookup returns CDR1 SGHTA and CDR2 FQGNSA.

This clonotype was seen a few times. The chain couples TRBV20-1 to TRBJ2-1; D gene uncertain. V was shortened by 6 bases and J by 9 bases, with 15 bases between the two germline ends. The germline gives CDR1 DFQATT, CDR2 SNEGSKA (reference sequence). The CDR3 length is 12 residues. The CDR3 nucleotides read TGCAGTGCCCTAGGTATCTCGAGTGAGCAGTTCTTC. Translated: CSALGISSEQFF.

The CDR3 loop is CASSEYPVETQYF. CDR3 nucleotide sequence: TGTGCCAGCAGCGAGTACCCGGTGGAGACCCAGTACTTC. The V call is TRBV9, the J call TRBJ2-5; D gene ambiguous. Germline CDR1 and CDR2: SGDLS and YYNGEE. The CDR3 is 13 amino acids. V was clipped by 3 bases and J by 5 bases, with 11 bases between them.

A few counts support this clonotype. The conserved phenylalanine or tryptophan is not found at the CDR3 terminus, so this likely reflects a read error. V gene TRBV20-1 combines with J gene TRBJ2-7; D gene unclear. The CDR3 has 11 residues. The germline V gene encodes CDR1 DFQATT and CDR2 SNEGSKA (reference sequence). Here the CDR3 reads CSPKSSYEQYL. The DNA of the CDR3 is TGCAGCCCTAAAAGCTCCTACGAGCAGTACCTC.

This rearrangement joins TRBV12-5 to TRBJ2-1; 8 nucleotides align to TRBD2. Trimming cost V 1 base and J 6 bases; bases outside gene matches: 2. The CDR3 length is 14 residues. In germline, CDR1 is LGHNT, CDR2 FRNRAP. CDR3 sequence reads: CASGLGLASNEQFF. The CDR3, as DNA: TGTGCTAGTGGTTTGGGACTAGCGTCCAATGAGCAGTTCTTC.

In its sample, this clonotype was seen a few times. The chain carries TRBV25-1 and TRBJ1-3, with no clear D. Germline assignment: CDR1 MGHDK and CDR2 SYGVNS. Trimming took 3 bases from V and 8 from J, leaving 11 bases between them. The length of the CDR3 is 13 residues. The CDR3 DNA reads as TGTGCCAGCAGTGACAGCCTTATGGACACCATATATTTT. Protein product: CASSDSLMDTIYF.

A few counts support this clonotype. The CDR3 loop reads CASSLGERGAYNEQFF. CDR3 bases: TGCGCCAGCAGCTTGGGGGAGCGGGGAGCCTACAATGAGCAGTTCTTC. V usage is TRBV5-1 and J usage is TRBJ2-1, with 7 positions matching TRBD2. V lost 0 bases to trimming and J lost 2 bases; unmatched junction nucleotides: 5. There are 16 residues in the CDR3. CDR1 and CDR2 (germline): SGHRS, YFSETQ.

The chain carries TRBV5-1 and TRBJ2-1; TRBD2 matches 11 bases. There are 19 residues in the CDR3. Unmatched junction bases numbered 17, after V lost 4 bases and J lost 5 bases. Germline V gene data show CDR1 as SGHRS and CDR2 as YFSETQ. CDR3 coding DNA: TGCGCCAGCAGCCGGCGGACTAGCGGGTCTTATACGGGGGACAATGAGCAGTTCTTC. Its protein is CASSRRTSGSYTGDNEQFF. The entire variable domain, with the rest obtained from reference TRBV5-1 and TRBJ2-1, is as follows: KAGVTQTPRYLIKTRGQQVTLSCSPISGHRSVSWYQQTPGQGLQFLFEYFSETQRNKGNFPGRFSGRQFSNSRSEMNVSTLELGDSALYLCASSRRTSGSYTGDNEQFFGPGTRLTVL.

This clonotype occurred a few times. The chain employs TRBV14 and TRBJ2-2; tentatively, D is TRBD2 (6 bases). Germline CDR1 reads SGHDN; CDR2 reads FVKESK. With 1 base removed from V and 5 bases from J, the gap between germline ends came to 11 bases. The length of the CDR3 is 15 residues. CDR3 nucleotides: TGTGCCAGCAGCCAAGCGGGAGTAGGGACCGGGGAGCTGTTTTTT. Amino acids: CASSQAGVGTGELFF.

This clonotype was observed a single time. The chain joins TRBV6-2 or TRBV6-3 to TRBJ2-2; unclear D gene. CDR3 length equals 13 residues. CDR1 and CDR2 from the germline V gene are MNHEY and SVGEGT. The V and J ends lost 3 bases and 4 bases respectively, with 6 bases between them. CDR3 DNA sequence: TGTGCCAGCAGTTATGGTAGCACCGGGGAGCTGTTTTTT. It translates to CASSYGSTGELFF.

The rearrangement joins TRBV6-2 or TRBV6-3 to TRBJ2-2; no firm D call. Germline CDR1 MNHEY, CDR2 SVGEGT. This CDR3 comprises 17 residues. Trimming pared 4 bases from V and 0 bases from J, leaving 15 bases between. The CDR3: CASSSWTAPSNTGELFF. CDR3 coding DNA: TGTGCCAGCAGTTCATGGACCGCCCCTTCGAACACCGGGGAGCTGTTTTTT.

This clonotype was seen a few times. CDR3 bases: TGTGCCAGTAGTATTGGAGTCAATGAGCAGTTCTTC. Translation: CASSIGVNEQFF. The J gene is TRBJ2-1, the V gene TRBV19; D remains ambiguous. There are 12 residues in the CDR3. Trimming took off 3 bases at V and 6 bases at J, with 6 bases between the two ends. CDR1 and CDR2 from the germline V gene are LNHDA and SQIVND (reference sequence).